A single sample is the source of the 8 T cell receptor beta chains below, sequenced in a study of T cells after yellow fever vaccination. Each CDR3 protein is one row after TCRdb ran MiXCR on the 5' RACE reads. The table lists about 400,000 distinct CDR3 sequences, about 6% of them singletons. The source material was PBMCs, sampled 5 days after the yellow fever booster vaccination. These receptors were taken from a man younger than 45 who received the YFV17D yellow fever vaccine.

This clonotype was seen ten or more times. V and J are TRBV5-1 and TRBJ2-3, with unresolved D. Germline V gene lookup returns CDR1 SGHRS and CDR2 YFSETQ. The CDR3 is made up of 14 amino acids. V was shortened by 2 bases and J by 9 bases, with 16 bases between the two germline ends. Written as DNA, the CDR3 is TGCGCCAGCAGCTTACCCGGCCAGGCCCAAACGCAGTATTTT. Protein: CASSLPGQAQTQYF.

This chain uses TRBV7-2 with TRBJ2-1, with 10 bases fitting TRBD1. Germline CDR1 reads SGHTA; CDR2 reads FQGNSA. J gave up 2 bases and V 4 bases, and 2 bases lay outside the gene matches. The CDR3 has 15 residues. The chain's CDR3 is CASSSDRGPYNEQFF. Here the CDR3 DNA reads TGTGCCAGCAGCTCCGACAGGGGGCCCTACAATGAGCAGTTCTTC.

V is TRBV27 and J is TRBJ2-2; 7 nucleotides match TRBD2. CDR1 and CDR2 from the germline V gene are MNHEY and SMNVEV (reference sequence). Trimming removed 5 bases from V and 8 bases from J; junction bases left unmatched: 8. There are 14 residues in the CDR3. In DNA, the CDR3 is TGTGCCAGCAGTCCTCGCGGGAGCCTTGGGGAGCTGTTTTTT. This codes for CASSPRGSLGELFF.

V usage is TRBV20-1 and J usage is TRBJ2-1; 9 nucleotides match TRBD2. This CDR3 region has 12 residues. The germline V gene has CDR1 DFQATT and CDR2 SNEGSKA (reference sequence). Trimming at V came to 4 bases and at J to 10 bases, leaving 5 bases not matched to a gene. CDR3 bases: TGCAGTGCTATGCGGGAGGGAAGGGAGCAGTTCTTC. Translating it yields CSAMREGREQFF.

This clonotype was seen more than once but under ten times. This chain connects TRBV5-6 to TRBJ1-5; 7 positions agree with TRBD1. Germline V gene lookup returns CDR1 SGHDT and CDR2 YYEEEE. The CDR3 consists of 15 residues. J was trimmed by 6 bases and V by 3 bases; bases with no gene match: 9. The CDR3 is CASSSTPGGTQPQHF. As DNA, the CDR3 is TGTGCCAGCAGCTCCACCCCAGGGGGGACTCAGCCCCAGCATTTT.

This clonotype appeared a few times. The chain employs TRBV15 and TRBJ2-3; D uncertain. The length of the CDR3 is 19 residues. V was clipped by 3 bases and J by 2 bases, with 24 bases between them. Germline loops: CDR1 LNHNV, CDR2 YYDKDF (reference sequence). DNA for the CDR3: TGTGCCACCAGCAGCCCGGGCCTGACACCGGGTCGAAACACAGATACGCAGTATTTT. This sequence encodes CATSSPGLTPGRNTDTQYF.

V gene TRBV11-2 combines with J gene TRBJ2-1; D possibly matches TRBD1 or TRBD2 (5 bases each). V was cut by 1 base and J by 6 bases, with 22 bases left in between. CDR1 SGHAT and CDR2 FQNNGV come from the germline V gene. The CDR3 totals 18 residues. DNA for the CDR3: TGTGCCAGCAGCTTAGGACCCGGTCCCCTAGTCGGGGCCAATGAGCAGTTCTTC. Residues: CASSLGPGPLVGANEQFF.

The chain links TRBV12-3 or TRBV12-4 to TRBJ2-2, with 8 bases lining up with TRBD1. This CDR3 spans 15 amino acids. Trimming removed 5 bases from V and 4 bases from J; junction bases left unmatched: 6. As DNA, the CDR3 is TGTGCCAGCAGTCGCCAGGGGGCGGGCACCGGGGAGCTGTTTTTT. Its translation is CASSRQGAGTGELFF.